These T cell receptor beta chains were read from a single sample in a study of naive and memory T cell subsets. A single record per CDR3 protein comes from TCRdb applying MiXCR to the UMI-ligation and nested PCR reads. The sample lists some 82,000 distinct CDR3 sequences; 9% to 9.5% were seen once. Sequencing was carried out using naive CD8+ T cells from blood. The receptors here all came from a human donor in good health. CDR3s leave out the opening cysteine and the closing phenylalanine or tryptophan.

TRBV6-5,11,ASSFLGDSEAF
TRBV7-3,14,ASSPTGQGARTEAF
TRBV29-1,11,SIWSENPYEQY
TRBV7-8,12,ASSPLEGTTEAF
TRBV5-1,10,ASSPDGYEQY
TRBV6-5,11,ASRFEGNEKLF
TRBV11-2,13,ASSQGISGANVLT
TRBV5-1,11,ASSFGGLYEQF
TRBV5-5,13,ASSLWTRDNSPLH
TRBV28,12,ASTVGAPTDTQY
TRBV29-1,10,SVDKQGGGYT
TRBV12-3/TRBV12-4,12,ASSSGLEDEKLF
TRBV29-1,13,SVEDLPGARDEQF
TRBV7-9,12,ASSSTGNRAEQY
TRBV20-1,13,SARRQGISTDTQY
TRBV29-1,12,SVDGLAGAYEQY
TRBV27,11,ASKENENTEAF
TRBV12-3/TRBV12-4,11,ASRAGTLGEQY
TRBV3-1,11,ASSQGPADTQY
TRBV12-3/TRBV12-4,10,ASSQPTGGYT
TRBV7-9,12,ASSSGGTNEKLF
TRBV2,8,ASSEGGLY
TRBV6-2/TRBV6-3,13,ASSYQAGSTDTQY
TRBV3-1,12,ASSQDSSGYEQY
TRBV11-2,10,ASSFGLAGLY
TRBV7-9,14,ASSLKVGGPPYEQY
TRBV12-3/TRBV12-4,13,ASSPTDLGHQPQH
TRBV20-1,11,SASRPLNTEAF
TRBV4-1,9,ASSQQGDQY
TRBV7-9,17,ASSTDLSGTDKAADTQY
TRBV29-1,11,SVGERYSYEQY
TRBV6-2/TRBV6-3,12,ASSWQRGDNEQF
TRBV7-2,12,ASSLVGSGNTIY
TRBV2,11,ASRGTANTEAF
TRBV2,10,ASVAGTYEQY
TRBV15,14,ATSRGGQASNQPQH
TRBV28,11,ASGSGSADTQY
TRBV27,11,ASSRGISYEQY
TRBV6-5,14,ASEYSGQGPTGELF
TRBV2,11,ASSDQTRYEQY
TRBV29-1,14,SVQGDRDLSYNEQF
TRBV27,11,ASIPSSKNIQY
TRBV6-5,13,ASSYGPSSYNEQF
TRBV20-1,12,SATDSFVQETQY
TRBV6-5,15,ASSVTIGLASTGELF